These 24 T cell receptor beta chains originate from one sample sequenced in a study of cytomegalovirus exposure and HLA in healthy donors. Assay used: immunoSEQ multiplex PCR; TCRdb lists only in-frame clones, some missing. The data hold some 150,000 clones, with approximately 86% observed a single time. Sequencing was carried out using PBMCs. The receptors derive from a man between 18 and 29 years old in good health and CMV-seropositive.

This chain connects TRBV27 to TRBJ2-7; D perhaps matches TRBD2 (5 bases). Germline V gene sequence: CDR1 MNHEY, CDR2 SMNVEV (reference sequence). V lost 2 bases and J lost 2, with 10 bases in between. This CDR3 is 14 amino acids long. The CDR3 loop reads CASSLVNGAYEQYF. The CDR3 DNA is TGTGCCAGCAGTTTAGTTAACGGGGCCTACGAGCAGTACTTC.

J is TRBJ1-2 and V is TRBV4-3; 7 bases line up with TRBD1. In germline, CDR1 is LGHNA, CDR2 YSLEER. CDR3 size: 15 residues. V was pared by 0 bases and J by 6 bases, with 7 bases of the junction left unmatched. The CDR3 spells CASSQDATGYHGYTF. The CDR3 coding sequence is TGCGCCAGCAGCCAAGACGCGACAGGGTACCATGGCTACACCTTC.

The CDR3 coding sequence is TGTGCCAGCAGCTTAGGCTCGGGACAGGGATCCTACAATGAGCAGTTCTTC. Its protein product is CASSLGSGQGSYNEQFF. The chain recombines TRBV7-6 with TRBJ2-1, with TRBD1 matching 9 bases. J lost 1 base, V lost 1 base, and 5 bases had no gene match. The CDR3 contains 17 residues. The V gene's germline CDR1 is SGHVS and CDR2 FNYEAQ.

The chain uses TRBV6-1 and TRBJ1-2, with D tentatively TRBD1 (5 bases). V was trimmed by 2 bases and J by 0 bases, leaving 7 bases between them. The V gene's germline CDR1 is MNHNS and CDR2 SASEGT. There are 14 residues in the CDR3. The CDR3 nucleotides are TGTGCCAGCAGTGAACAGACAGCTAACTATGGCTACACCTTC. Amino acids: CASSEQTANYGYTF.

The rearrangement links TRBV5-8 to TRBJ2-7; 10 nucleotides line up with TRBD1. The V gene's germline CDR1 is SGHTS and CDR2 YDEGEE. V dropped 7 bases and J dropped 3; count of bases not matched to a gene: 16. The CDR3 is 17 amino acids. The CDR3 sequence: CASSQREWGQGIYEQYF. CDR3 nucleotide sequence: TGTGCCAGCTCCCAAAGGGAGTGGGGACAGGGGATCTACGAGCAGTACTTC. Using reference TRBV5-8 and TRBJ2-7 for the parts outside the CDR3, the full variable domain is EAGVTQSPTHLIKTRGQQATLRCSPISGHTSVYWYQQALGLGLQFLLWYDEGEERNRGNFPPRFSGRQFPNYSSELNVNALELEDSALYLCASSQREWGQGIYEQYFGPGTRLTVT.

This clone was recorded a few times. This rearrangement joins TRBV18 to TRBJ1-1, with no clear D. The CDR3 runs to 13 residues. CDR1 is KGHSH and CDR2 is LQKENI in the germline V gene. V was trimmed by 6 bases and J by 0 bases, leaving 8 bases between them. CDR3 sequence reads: CASSPDLNTEAFF. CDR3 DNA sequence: TGTGCCAGCTCCCCAGACTTGAACACTGAAGCTTTCTTT.

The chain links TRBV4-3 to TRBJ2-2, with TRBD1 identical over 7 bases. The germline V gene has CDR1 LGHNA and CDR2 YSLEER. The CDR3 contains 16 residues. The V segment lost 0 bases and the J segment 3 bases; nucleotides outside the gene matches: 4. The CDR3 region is CASSQEMDRHTGELFF. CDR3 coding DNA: TGCGCCAGCAGCCAAGAAATGGACAGGCACACCGGGGAGCTGTTTTTT.

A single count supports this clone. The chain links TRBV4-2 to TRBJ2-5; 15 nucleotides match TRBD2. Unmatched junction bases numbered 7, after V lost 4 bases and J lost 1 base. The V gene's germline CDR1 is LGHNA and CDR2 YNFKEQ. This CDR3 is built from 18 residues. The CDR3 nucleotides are TGTGCCAGCAGCCCCGGACTAGCGGGGGGGACAACCCAAGAGACCCAGTACTTC. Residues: CASSPGLAGGTTQETQYF.

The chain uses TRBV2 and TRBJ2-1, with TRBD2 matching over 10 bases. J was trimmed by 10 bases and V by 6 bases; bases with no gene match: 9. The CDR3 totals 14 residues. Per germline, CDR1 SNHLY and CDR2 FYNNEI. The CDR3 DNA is TGTGCCAGCAGCGTAGGACTAGCGGCCGGGGAGCAGTTCTTC. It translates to CASSVGLAAGEQFF.

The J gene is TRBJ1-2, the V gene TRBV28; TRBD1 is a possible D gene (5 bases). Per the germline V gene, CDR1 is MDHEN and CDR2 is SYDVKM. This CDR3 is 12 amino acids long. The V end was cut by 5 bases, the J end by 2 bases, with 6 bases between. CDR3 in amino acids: CASSAGNYGYTF. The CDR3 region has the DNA TGTGCCAGCAGTGCAGGGAACTATGGCTACACCTTC.

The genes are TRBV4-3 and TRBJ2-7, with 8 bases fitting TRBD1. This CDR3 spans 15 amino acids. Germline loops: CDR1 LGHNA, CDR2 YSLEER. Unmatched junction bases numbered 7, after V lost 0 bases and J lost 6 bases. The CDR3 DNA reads TGCGCCAGCAGCCAAGATCGGGCAGGGGGCGCCGAGCAGTACTTC. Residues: CASSQDRAGGAEQYF.

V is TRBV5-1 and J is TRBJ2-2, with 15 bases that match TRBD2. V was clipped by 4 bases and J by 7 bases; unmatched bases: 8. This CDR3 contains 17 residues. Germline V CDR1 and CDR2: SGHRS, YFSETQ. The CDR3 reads CASSPPGLAGGNGELFF. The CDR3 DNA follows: TGCGCCAGCAGCCCCCCGGGACTAGCGGGGGGAAACGGGGAGCTGTTTTTT. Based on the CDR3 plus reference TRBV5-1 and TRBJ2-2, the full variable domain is KAGVTQTPRYLIKTRGQQVTLSCSPISGHRSVSWYQQTPGQGLQFLFEYFSETQRNKGNFPGRFSGRQFSNSRSEMNVSTLELGDSALYLCASSPPGLAGGNGELFFGEGSRLTVL.

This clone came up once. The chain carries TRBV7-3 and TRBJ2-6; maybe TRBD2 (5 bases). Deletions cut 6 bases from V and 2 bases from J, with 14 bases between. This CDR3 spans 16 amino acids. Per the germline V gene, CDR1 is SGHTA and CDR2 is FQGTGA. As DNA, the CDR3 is TGTGCCAGCAGTCTAGCTGGGCCCGCTGGGGCCAACGTCCTGACTTTC. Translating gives CASSLAGPAGANVLTF.

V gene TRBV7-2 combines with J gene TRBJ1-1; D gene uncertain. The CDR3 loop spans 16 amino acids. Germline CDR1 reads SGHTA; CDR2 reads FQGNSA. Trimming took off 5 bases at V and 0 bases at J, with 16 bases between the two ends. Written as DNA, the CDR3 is TGTGCCAGCAGCCCCACCAGCGCCAACATGAACACTGAAGCTTTCTTT. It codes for CASSPTSANMNTEAFF.

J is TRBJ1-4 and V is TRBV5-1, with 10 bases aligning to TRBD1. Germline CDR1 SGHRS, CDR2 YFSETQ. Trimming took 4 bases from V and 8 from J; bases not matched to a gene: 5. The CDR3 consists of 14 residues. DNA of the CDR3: TGCGCCAGCAGCATAAGGACAGGGGGGGAAAAACTGTTTTTT. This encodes CASSIRTGGEKLFF.

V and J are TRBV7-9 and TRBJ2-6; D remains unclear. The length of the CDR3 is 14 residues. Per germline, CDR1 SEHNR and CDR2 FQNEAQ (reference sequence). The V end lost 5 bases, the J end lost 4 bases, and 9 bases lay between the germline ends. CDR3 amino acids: CASSPLSGANVLTF. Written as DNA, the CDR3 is TGTGCCAGCAGCCCCTTAAGCGGGGCCAACGTCCTGACTTTC.

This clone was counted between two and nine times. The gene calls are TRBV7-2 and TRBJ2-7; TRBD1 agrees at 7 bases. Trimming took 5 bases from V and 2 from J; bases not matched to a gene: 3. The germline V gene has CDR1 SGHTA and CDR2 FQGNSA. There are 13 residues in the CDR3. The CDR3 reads CASSRTGPYEQYF. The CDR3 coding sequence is TGTGCCAGCAGCCGGACAGGACCCTACGAGCAGTACTTC.

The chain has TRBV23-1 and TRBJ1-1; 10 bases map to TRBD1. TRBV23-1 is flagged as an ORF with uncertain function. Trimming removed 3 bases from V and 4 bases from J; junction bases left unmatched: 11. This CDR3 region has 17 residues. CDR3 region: CASSHVPGQGSGTEAFF. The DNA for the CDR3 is TGCGCCAGCAGTCACGTCCCGGGACAGGGGTCGGGCACTGAAGCTTTCTTT.

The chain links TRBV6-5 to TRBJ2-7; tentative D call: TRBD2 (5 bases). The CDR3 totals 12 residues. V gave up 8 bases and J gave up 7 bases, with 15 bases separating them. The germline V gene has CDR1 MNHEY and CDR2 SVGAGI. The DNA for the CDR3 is TGTGCCAGCGAAACCCCCGAGGGTGAGCAGTACTTC. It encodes CASETPEGEQYF.

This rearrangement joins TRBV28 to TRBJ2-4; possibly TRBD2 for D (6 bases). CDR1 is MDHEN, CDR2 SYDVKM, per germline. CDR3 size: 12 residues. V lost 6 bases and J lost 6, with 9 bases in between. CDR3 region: CASRGDLNIQYF. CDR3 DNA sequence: TGTGCCAGCAGGGGGGACTTAAACATTCAGTACTTC.

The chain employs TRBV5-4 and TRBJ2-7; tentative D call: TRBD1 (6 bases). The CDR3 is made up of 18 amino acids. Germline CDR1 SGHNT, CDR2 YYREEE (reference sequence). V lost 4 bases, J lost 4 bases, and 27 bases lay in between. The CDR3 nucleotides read TGTGCCAGCAGCAGGTACCTCGGACAGCAGGGGTTGGTTTACGAGCAGTACTTC. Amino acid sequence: CASSRYLGQQGLVYEQYF.

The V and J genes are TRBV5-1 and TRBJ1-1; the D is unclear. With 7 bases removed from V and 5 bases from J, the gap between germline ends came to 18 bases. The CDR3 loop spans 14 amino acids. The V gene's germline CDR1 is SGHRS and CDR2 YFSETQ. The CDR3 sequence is CASAVGERGTEAFF. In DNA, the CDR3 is TGCGCCAGCGCCGTCGGGGAAAGAGGGACTGAAGCTTTCTTT.

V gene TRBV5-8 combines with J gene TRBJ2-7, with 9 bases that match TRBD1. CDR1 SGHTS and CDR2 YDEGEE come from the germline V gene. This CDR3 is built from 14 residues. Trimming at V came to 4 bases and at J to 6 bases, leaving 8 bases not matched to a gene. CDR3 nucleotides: TGTGCCAGCAGCCCGTGGACAGGGGTGAGCGAGCAGTACTTC. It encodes CASSPWTGVSEQYF.

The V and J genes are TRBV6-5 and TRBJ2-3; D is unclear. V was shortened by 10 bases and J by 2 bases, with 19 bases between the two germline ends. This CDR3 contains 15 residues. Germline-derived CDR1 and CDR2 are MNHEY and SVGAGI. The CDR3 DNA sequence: TGTGCCACCGCTCTTGACTCTCCCTCCACAGATACGCAGTATTTT. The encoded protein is CATALDSPSTDTQYF.